The rows below give T cell receptor beta chains drawn from one sample of a study of tumor-infiltrating lymphocytes in primary liver carcinoma. TCRdb fed the multiplex PCR reads into MiXCR, producing one record per CDR3 protein. The sample shows over 100,000 distinct CDR3 sequences, 65% to 75% of them seen only once. Sequencing used tumor-adjacent normal liver tissue. The source is a woman aged 55-70 years with primary liver carcinoma and hepatitis B virus infection. Both conserved end residues are part of each CDR3. Each record gives: CDR3 DNA, CDR3 protein, J gene, CDR3 length, clone size, V gene, D gene. A D gene is named only where the DNA matches it firmly. Rows give clone size only sometimes, using once, few, many, or a class for an expanded clone.

CDR3 DNA: TGTGCCAACAGTGAAGCGCGTAGGGATGAGCAGTTCTTC; CDR3 protein: CANSEARRDEQFF; J gene: TRBJ2-1; CDR3 length: 13; clone size: once; V gene: TRBV6-1; D gene: .
CDR3 DNA: TGTGCCAACAACTTAAAGACTAGCGGGAAAGCGTACTTC; CDR3 protein: CANNLKTSGKAYF; J gene: TRBJ2-7; CDR3 length: 13; clone size: .; V gene: TRBV11-2; D gene: TRBD2
CDR3 DNA: TGCAGTGTTCAAGACGTGACTGAAGCTTCCTTT; CDR3 protein: CSVQDVTEASF; J gene: TRBJ1-1; CDR3 length: 11; clone size: .; V gene: TRBV29-1; D gene: .
CDR3 DNA: TGTGCCTGTAGTTGGACTAGCGGGTACAATGAGCAGTTCTTC; CDR3 protein: CACSWTSGYNEQFF; J gene: TRBJ2-1; CDR3 length: 14; clone size: .; V gene: TRBV6-6; D gene: TRBD2
CDR3 DNA: TGTGCCAGCAGAACAGGGGCCGCATACAGGCAGTACTTC; CDR3 protein: CASRTGAAYRQYF; J gene: TRBJ2-7; CDR3 length: 13; clone size: once; V gene: TRBV6-5; D gene: TRBD1
CDR3 DNA: TGTGCCAGCGGGCACCAGATAGGGGTGGCCAAAAACATTCAGTACTTC; CDR3 protein: CASGHQIGVAKNIQYF; J gene: TRBJ2-4; CDR3 length: 16; clone size: .; V gene: TRBV6-2/TRBV6-3; D gene: .
CDR3 DNA: TGTGCCAGCAGTGAATCTAGCGGGAGCTTCTACGAGCAGTATTTC; CDR3 protein: CASSESSGSFYEQYF; J gene: TRBJ2-7; CDR3 length: 15; clone size: .; V gene: TRBV6-1; D gene: TRBD2
CDR3 DNA: TGTGCCCCGGGGACTAGCGGGAGGGCGGGTACGCACTATTTT; CDR3 protein: CAPGTSGRAGTHYF; J gene: TRBJ2-3; CDR3 length: 14; clone size: .; V gene: TRBV6-5; D gene: TRBD2
CDR3 DNA: TGTGCCAGCAGTCCCACAAGGGCCCCTATCCTACTAGCCAAAAGCATTCAGTACTTC; CDR3 protein: CASSPTRAPILLAKSIQYF; J gene: TRBJ2-4; CDR3 length: 19; clone size: .; V gene: TRBV6-6; D gene: .
CDR3 DNA: TGTACCAGCAGTTTTGAGGACTACGGCTACGAGCAGTACTTC; CDR3 protein: CTSSFEDYGYEQYF; J gene: TRBJ2-7; CDR3 length: 14; clone size: .; V gene: TRBV11-2; D gene: .
CDR3 DNA: TGCGCCAGCAGCCAAGATCCCTACAGGAGGCGTGCGGATACGTACTATTTT; CDR3 protein: CASSQDPYRRRADTYYF; J gene: TRBJ2-3; CDR3 length: 17; clone size: .; V gene: TRBV4-1; D gene: .
CDR3 DNA: TGTGCCAGCAGCAAAGTCGGCGGCACAGTTACGCAGTATTTT; CDR3 protein: CASSKVGGTVTQYF; J gene: TRBJ2-3; CDR3 length: 14; clone size: .; V gene: TRBV4-2; D gene: .
CDR3 DNA: TGTGCCAGCACAACAGGGAGGTATGGCTACACCTTC; CDR3 protein: CASTTGRYGYTF; J gene: TRBJ1-2; CDR3 length: 12; clone size: few; V gene: TRBV2; D gene: .
CDR3 DNA: TGTGCCAGCAGTCTGACGCCGCGACTAGCGGGAGTAAGGAGCCGCACAGATACGCAGTATTTT; CDR3 protein: CASSLTPRLAGVRSRTDTQYF; J gene: TRBJ2-3; CDR3 length: 21; clone size: .; V gene: TRBV28; D gene: TRBD2
CDR3 DNA: TGTGCCTGGAGTGTACTGGTTTCGGGGTTGGGCACTGAAGCTTTCTTT; CDR3 protein: CAWSVLVSGLGTEAFF; J gene: TRBJ1-1; CDR3 length: 16; clone size: many; V gene: TRBV30; D gene: .
CDR3 DNA: TGTGCCAGCAGTGAAGCGCGGCGGAACACTGAAGCTTTCTTT; CDR3 protein: CASSEARRNTEAFF; J gene: TRBJ1-1; CDR3 length: 14; clone size: many; V gene: TRBV6-1; D gene: .
CDR3 DNA: TGTGCCAGTGCAGGGGGCATCGGCTCAGGGGAAAAACTGTTTTTT; CDR3 protein: CASAGGIGSGEKLFF; J gene: TRBJ1-4; CDR3 length: 15; clone size: many; V gene: TRBV30; D gene: TRBD1
CDR3 DNA: TGCAGCGCCATGGCAAGGGGGAATTACAATGAGCAGTTTTTC; CDR3 protein: CSAMARGNYNEQFF; J gene: TRBJ2-1; CDR3 length: 14; clone size: .; V gene: TRBV29-1; D gene: .
CDR3 DNA: TGTGCCGTCAGTGAGTCGGAACCGGGACAGGGCTTTGGAGAGACCCAGTACTTC; CDR3 protein: CAVSESEPGQGFGETQYF; J gene: TRBJ2-5; CDR3 length: 18; clone size: .; V gene: TRBV10-3; D gene: TRBD1
CDR3 DNA: TGCATCAGCAGCTCCTGGGACAGGGGAAGGAATTCACCCCTCCACTTT; CDR3 protein: CISSSWDRGRNSPLHF; J gene: TRBJ1-6; CDR3 length: 16; clone size: .; V gene: TRBV4-3; D gene: TRBD1
CDR3 DNA: TGCGCCAGCAGCCAAGAGTCCCCTAGCGGGAGGGTAAGGCCAGGAAACATACAGTACTTC; CDR3 protein: CASSQESPSGRVRPGNIQYF; J gene: TRBJ2-4; CDR3 length: 20; clone size: .; V gene: TRBV4-2; D gene: TRBD2
CDR3 DNA: TGTGCCAGCAGTCCTCGGCCGGGTCACACTGATACGCAGTATTTT; CDR3 protein: CASSPRPGHTDTQYF; J gene: TRBJ2-3; CDR3 length: 15; clone size: .; V gene: TRBV6-4; D gene: .
CDR3 DNA: TGTGGCAGCAGCCAAATTGCAGCAGGGCATCAGCCCCAGCATTTT; CDR3 protein: CGSSQIAAGHQPQHF; J gene: TRBJ1-5; CDR3 length: 15; clone size: .; V gene: TRBV4-2; D gene: .
CDR3 DNA: TGTGTCAGCAGTTATGGCGGTTCGGTCCACGAGCGGTACTTC; CDR3 protein: CVSSYGGSVHERYF; J gene: TRBJ2-7; CDR3 length: 14; clone size: .; V gene: TRBV6-6; D gene: .
CDR3 DNA: TGCAGCGTTGTGAGGGAGAAGGAGACCCAGTACTTC; CDR3 protein: CSVVREKETQYF; J gene: TRBJ2-5; CDR3 length: 12; clone size: many; V gene: TRBV29-1; D gene: .
CDR3 DNA: TGTGCCAGCAGTTTCCTGGGGATGGTAGGGACAGGGGGCCTTTGGGCTGTCTTT; CDR3 protein: CASSFLGMVGTGGLWAVF; J gene: TRBJ1-1; CDR3 length: 18; clone size: once; V gene: TRBV12-3/TRBV12-4; D gene: TRBD1
CDR3 DNA: TGTGCCAGCAGCTCAAACGCGGGGCAGAGCAAGACCCAGTACTTC; CDR3 protein: CASSSNAGQSKTQYF; J gene: TRBJ2-5; CDR3 length: 15; clone size: .; V gene: TRBV7-8; D gene: .
CDR3 DNA: TGCGCCAGTAGCCAAGAAGGGGAACATCGGGTCCGTCAGCCCCAGCATTTT; CDR3 protein: CASSQEGEHRVRQPQHF; J gene: TRBJ1-5; CDR3 length: 17; clone size: .; V gene: TRBV4-1; D gene: .
CDR3 DNA: TGTGCCAGCAGCCCGACAGGGTATGATAGCATTCAGTACTTC; CDR3 protein: CASSPTGYDSIQYF; J gene: TRBJ2-4; CDR3 length: 14; clone size: .; V gene: TRBV11-2; D gene: TRBD1
CDR3 DNA: TGTGCCACCAGCAGAGATAGAGGGGGCCGCGGCTACACCTTC; CDR3 protein: CATSRDRGGRGYTF; J gene: TRBJ1-2; CDR3 length: 14; clone size: .; V gene: TRBV15; D gene: TRBD1
CDR3 DNA: TGCGCCAGCAGCCCATTGACTAGCGGGAGTGGTACAGATACGCAGTATTTT; CDR3 protein: CASSPLTSGSGTDTQYF; J gene: TRBJ2-3; CDR3 length: 17; clone size: few; V gene: TRBV5-1; D gene: TRBD2
CDR3 DNA: TGTGCCAGAAGCTCCCTCCTTACCGGGACTAGTCATCCTGATACGCTGTATTTT; CDR3 protein: CARSSLLTGTSHPDTLYF; J gene: TRBJ2-3; CDR3 length: 18; clone size: .; V gene: TRBV11-2; D gene: TRBD2
CDR3 DNA: TGCGCCAGCAGCCAAGCGGGGGCCGCGGGGAGTACTGAAGCTTTCTTT; CDR3 protein: CASSQAGAAGSTEAFF; J gene: TRBJ1-1; CDR3 length: 16; clone size: .; V gene: TRBV4-1; D gene: .
CDR3 DNA: TGCAGCGTTAGGGACAGGTTCTATTGCTACACCTTC; CDR3 protein: CSVRDRFYCYTF; J gene: TRBJ1-2; CDR3 length: 12; clone size: .; V gene: TRBV29-1; D gene: TRBD1
CDR3 DNA: TGTGCCAGCAGTTTTTCCGACAGACCGAATCAGCCCCAACATTTT; CDR3 protein: CASSFSDRPNQPQHF; J gene: TRBJ1-5; CDR3 length: 15; clone size: .; V gene: TRBV28; D gene: .
CDR3 DNA: TGTGCCAGTAGGACCCCGGGGCCTTGGAATGAGGGCTACACCTTC; CDR3 protein: CASRTPGPWNEGYTF; J gene: TRBJ1-2; CDR3 length: 15; clone size: many; V gene: TRBV19; D gene: .
CDR3 DNA: TGTGCCAGCAGCCTTCGTGGCATCGGGCAGTATTTT; CDR3 protein: CASSLRGIGQYF; J gene: TRBJ2-3; CDR3 length: 12; clone size: many; V gene: TRBV6-2/TRBV6-3; D gene: .
CDR3 DNA: TGTGCCAGCAGCGTCGGACTAGCGGGCGAGCAGTACTTC; CDR3 protein: CASSVGLAGEQYF; J gene: TRBJ2-7; CDR3 length: 13; clone size: .; V gene: TRBV7-6; D gene: TRBD2
CDR3 DNA: TGTGCCAGCAGTGAATATAGGGGGTCAAAGAATGAGCAGTTCTTC; CDR3 protein: CASSEYRGSKNEQFF; J gene: TRBJ2-1; CDR3 length: 15; clone size: few; V gene: TRBV25-1; D gene: .